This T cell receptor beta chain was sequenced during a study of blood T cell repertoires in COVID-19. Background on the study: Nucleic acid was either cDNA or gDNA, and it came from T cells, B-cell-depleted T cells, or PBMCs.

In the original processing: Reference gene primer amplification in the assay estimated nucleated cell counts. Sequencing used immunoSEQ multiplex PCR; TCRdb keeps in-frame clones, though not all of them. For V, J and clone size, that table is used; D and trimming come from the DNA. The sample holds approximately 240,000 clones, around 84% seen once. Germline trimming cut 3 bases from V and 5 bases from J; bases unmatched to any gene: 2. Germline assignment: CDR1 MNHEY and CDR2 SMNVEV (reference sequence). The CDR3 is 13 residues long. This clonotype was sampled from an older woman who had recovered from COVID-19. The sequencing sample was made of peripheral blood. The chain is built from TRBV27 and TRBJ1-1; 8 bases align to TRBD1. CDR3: CASSFRGLTEAFF. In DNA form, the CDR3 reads TGTGCCAGCAGTTTCAGGGGGCTGACTGAAGCTTTCTTT.